This TCR beta chain was found in a study of breast tumors, draining lymph nodes, adjacent tissues. Whole-study results and caveats: Tumors had less TCR diversity than lymph nodes, more than nontumor tissue. Data fit most tumor T cells coming from lymph node, expanding in tumor.

The lymph nodes were axillary draining lymph nodes from breast cancer patients. This clonotype was seen at least ten times. What it binds is not known. TCRdb reanalysed the multiplex PCR reads using MiXCR and keeps one entry per CDR3 protein. The sample lists 130,000 or so distinct CDR3 sequences, 21% occurring once. V lost 3 bases, J lost 0 bases, and 9 bases lay in between. Looked up from germline, CDR1 is MNHNS and CDR2 is SASEGT. The CDR3 runs to 14 residues. Sequenced: axillary lymph node tissue. This TCR was sampled from a female donor with breast cancer. Some clones in this sample may be carry-over from other donors' samples. The J gene is TRBJ2-7, the V gene TRBV6-1; no clear D. CDR3 region: CASSDVQSSYEQYF. For the CDR3, the DNA is TGTGCCAGCAGTGATGTGCAGAGCTCCTACGAGCAGTACTTC.